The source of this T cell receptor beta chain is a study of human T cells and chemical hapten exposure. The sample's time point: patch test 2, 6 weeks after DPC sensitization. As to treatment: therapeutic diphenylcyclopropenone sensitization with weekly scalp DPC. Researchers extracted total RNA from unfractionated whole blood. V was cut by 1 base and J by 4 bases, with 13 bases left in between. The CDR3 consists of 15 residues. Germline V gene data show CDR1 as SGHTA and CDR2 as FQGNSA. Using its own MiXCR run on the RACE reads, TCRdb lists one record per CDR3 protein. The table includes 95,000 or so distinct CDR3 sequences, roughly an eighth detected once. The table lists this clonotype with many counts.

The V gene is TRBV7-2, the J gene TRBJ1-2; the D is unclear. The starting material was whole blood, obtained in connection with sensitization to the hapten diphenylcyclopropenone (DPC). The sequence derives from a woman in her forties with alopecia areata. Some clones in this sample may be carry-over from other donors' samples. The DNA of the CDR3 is TGTGCCAGCAGCTTAGATGGGTACACCGGCTATGGCTACACCTTC. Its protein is CASSLDGYTGYGYTF.